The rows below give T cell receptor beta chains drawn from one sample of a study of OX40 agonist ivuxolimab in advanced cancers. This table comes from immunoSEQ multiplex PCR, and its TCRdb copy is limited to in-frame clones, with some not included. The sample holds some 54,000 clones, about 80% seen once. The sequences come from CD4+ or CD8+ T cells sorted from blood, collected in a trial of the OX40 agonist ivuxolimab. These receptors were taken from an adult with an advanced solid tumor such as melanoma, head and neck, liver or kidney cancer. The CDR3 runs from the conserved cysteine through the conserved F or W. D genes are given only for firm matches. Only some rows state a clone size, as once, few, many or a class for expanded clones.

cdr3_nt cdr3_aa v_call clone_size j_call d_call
TGTGCCAGCAGTTTCACAGGCAATGGCTACACCTTC CASSFTGNGYTF TRBV28 . TRBJ1-2 .
TGTGCCAGCAGCAAAGCGGGCCTTGGGACGGGGGATCAGCCCCAGCATTTT CASSKAGLGTGDQPQHF TRBV21-1 . TRBJ1-5 .
TGTGCCTGGAGTGTACGGTGGGGGAGGGGCTACAATGAGCAGTTCTTC CAWSVRWGRGYNEQFF TRBV30 . TRBJ2-1 TRBD2
TGCAGTGCCGCGGGGGGTTACGAGCAGTACTTC CSAAGGYEQYF TRBV20-1 . TRBJ2-7 TRBD2
TGTGCCAGCAGCGACAGGGTTGCCAAAAACATTCAGTACTTC CASSDRVAKNIQYF TRBV7-6 . TRBJ2-4 TRBD1
TGTGCCAGCAGAGACAGGGAGACTAACTATGGCTACACCTTC CASRDRETNYGYTF TRBV9 . TRBJ1-2 TRBD1
TGTGCCAGCAGCTTAGACAGGGGTTATCAGCCCCAGCATTTT CASSLDRGYQPQHF TRBV7-3 . TRBJ1-5 TRBD1
TGTGCCAGCAGCTTAGTCGGGGGGCCAGGTAACACAGATACGCAGTATTTT CASSLVGGPGNTDTQYF TRBV11-2 . TRBJ2-3 .
TGTGCCAGCACATCCAAGGGGGTAGGCTATGGCTACACCTTC CASTSKGVGYGYTF TRBV30 . TRBJ1-2 .
TGCAGCGTTGAGGAGAGAGGTACTGGGACCTACGAGCAGTACTTC CSVEERGTGTYEQYF TRBV29-1 . TRBJ2-7 .
TGTGCCAGCAGTTTGCAACTCAGGGGCGCCGGCAATGAGCAGTTCTTC CASSLQLRGAGNEQFF TRBV27 few TRBJ2-1 .
TGTGCCAGCAGCTTAGAGCCAGTTGAGCCCCAGCATTTT CASSLEPVEPQHF TRBV11-3 . TRBJ1-5 .
TGTGCCAGCAGCCCTAGACTAGCTACCCTCGCGGATACGCAGTATTTT CASSPRLATLADTQYF TRBV14 . TRBJ2-3 TRBD2
TGCGCCAGCAGCTCTGGGACACAACAAGAGACCCAGTACTTC CASSSGTQQETQYF TRBV5-1 . TRBJ2-5 .
TGTGCCAGCAGCTCGGGCGAGCAGTACTTC CASSSGEQYF TRBV11-2 . TRBJ2-7 .
TGTGCCAGAAGCACTGACGGACAGGGTAATAGCGAAAAACTGTTTTTT CARSTDGQGNSEKLFF TRBV7-5 . TRBJ1-4 .